The 10 T cell receptor beta chains below come from one sample, sequenced in a study of CD8+CD57+ T cells in acquired aplastic anemia. Patients selected for sequencing had displayed CD8+CD57+ cell expansion by flow cytometry. TCR beta VDJ and CDR3 were profiled, and genomic DNA was the template. TCRdb independently ran MiXCR on the reads; one entry per CDR3 protein. The sample includes 100,000 to 150,000 distinct CDR3 sequences, approximately 36% of them seen just once. The sample taken for sequencing was sorted CD4+, CD8+, or CD8+CD57+ T cells (not recorded which) from PBMCs. The receptors derive from a human donor with aplastic anemia.

This clonotype showed up many times. V gene TRBV24-1 combines with J gene TRBJ1-2, with D perhaps matching TRBD1 (5 bases). The CDR3 runs 10 residues. V gave up 12 bases and J gave up 8 bases, with 12 bases separating them. CDR1 and CDR2 (germline): KGHDR, SFDVKD. CDR3 amino acids: CAPGGEGYTF. In DNA form, the CDR3 reads TGTGCCCCGGGGGGGGAGGGCTACACCTTC.

This clonotype was seen repeatedly, ten times or more. V usage is TRBV7-8 and J usage is TRBJ2-7, with D maybe TRBD1 (5 bases). This CDR3 comprises 15 residues. V was pared by 1 base and J by 7 bases, with 17 bases between. CDR1 is SGHVS and CDR2 is FQNEAQ in the germline V gene. The CDR3, as DNA: TGTGCCAGCAGCTTAGGGACCCTTCGGCAGGGTGAGCAGTACGTC. Translation gives CASSLGTLRQGEQYV.

The chain carries TRBV15 and TRBJ1-2, with D possibly being TRBD1 (5 bases). The V gene lost 0 bases and the J gene lost 3 bases, with 8 bases spanning the gap. The CDR3 has 14 amino acids. CDR1 and CDR2 (germline): LNHNV, YYDKDF (reference sequence). The CDR3, as DNA: TGTGCCACCAGCAGAGATAGGGGCGACTATGGCTACACCTTC. As protein: CATSRDRGDYGYTF. Filled out from reference TRBV15 and TRBJ1-2, the complete variable domain reads DAMVIQNPRYQVTQFGKPVTLSCSQTLNHNVMYWYQQKSSQAPKLLFHYYDKDFNNEADTPDNFQSRRPNTSFCFLDIRSPGLGDTAMYLCATSRDRGDYGYTFGSGTRLTVV.

This clonotype showed up just a few times. This chain joins TRBV3-1 and TRBJ2-3; no firm D call. The CDR3 is 15 amino acids. Germline CDR1 is LGHDT and CDR2 is YNNKEL (reference sequence). V was shortened by 8 bases and J by 2 bases, with 17 bases between the two germline ends. CDR3 bases: TGTGCCAGCGGCTTTGGCTCATCGGTCACAGATACGCAGTATTTT. Amino acids: CASGFGSSVTDTQYF.

The rearrangement uses TRBV11-1 and TRBJ1-5; D not resolved. CDR1 and CDR2 (germline): SGHAT, FQDESV (reference sequence). Deletions cut 5 bases from V and 0 bases from J, with 14 bases between. The CDR3 extends over 16 amino acids. The chain's CDR3 is CASSHRFLCSNQPQHF. The CDR3 DNA is TGTGCCAGCAGCCATAGGTTTCTGTGTAGCAATCAGCCCCAGCATTTT. The entire variable domain, with the rest obtained from reference TRBV11-1 and TRBJ1-5, is as follows: EAEVAQSPRYKITEKSQAVAFWCDPISGHATLYWYRQILGQGPELLVQFQDESVVDDSQLPKDRFSAERLKGVDSTLKIQPAELGDSAMYLCASSHRFLCSNQPQHFGDGTRLSIL.

The rearrangement uses TRBV5-6 and TRBJ1-2; D not resolved. Deletions cut 0 bases from V and 5 bases from J, with 17 bases between. The CDR3 totals 16 residues. Germline V gene lookup returns CDR1 SGHDT and CDR2 YYEEEE. The CDR3 is CASSLVSVSLGYGYTF. The CDR3 nucleotides read TGTGCCAGCAGCTTGGTGTCGGTCAGTCTGGGATATGGCTACACCTTC.

This clonotype was recorded a few times. The chain uses TRBV18 and TRBJ1-1; D is undetermined. V was trimmed by 2 bases and J by 2 bases, leaving 12 bases between them. The germline V gene has CDR1 KGHSH and CDR2 LQKENI. CDR3 length: 15 residues. For the CDR3, the DNA is TGTGCCAGCTCACCAGCTTATCGACCTAACACTGAAGCTTTCTTT. It yields the protein CASSPAYRPNTEAFF.

The chain carries TRBV12-3 or TRBV12-4 and TRBJ1-2, with 7 bases identical to TRBD1. The V segment lost 4 bases and the J segment 8 bases; nucleotides outside the gene matches: 7. CDR3 length: 13 residues. The CDR3 protein is CASSSTGRYGYTF. DNA of the CDR3: TGTGCCAGCAGTTCGACAGGGAGGTACGGCTACACCTTC.

This clonotype has a count of ten or more. CDR3 DNA sequence: TGTGCCAGCAGTCCCGGGGACGGTCTTTCACCCCTCCACTTT. Encoded protein: CASSPGDGLSPLHF. The rearrangement links TRBV28 to TRBJ1-6; tentatively, D is TRBD1 (5 bases). CDR3 length equals 14 residues. CDR1 is MDHEN, CDR2 SYDVKM, per germline. The V end was cut by 5 bases, the J end by 9 bases, with 14 bases between. The full variable domain, rest sourced from reference TRBV28 and TRBJ1-6, is DVKVTQSSRYLVKRTGEKVFLECVQDMDHENMFWYRQDPGLGLRLIYFSYDVKMKEKGDIPEGYSVSREKKERFSLILESASTNQTSMYLCASSPGDGLSPLHFGNGTRLTVT.

This clonotype was seen many times. The V and J genes are TRBV7-9 and TRBJ1-4; perhaps TRBD1 as D (6 bases). The CDR3 has 16 amino acids. The germline V and J ends were trimmed by 5 bases and 4 bases, with 17 bases remaining between them. Germline-derived CDR1 and CDR2 are SEHNR and FQNEAQ (reference sequence). The chain's CDR3 is CASSPWLAGDNEKLFF. CDR3 bases: TGTGCCAGCAGCCCCTGGCTGGCAGGGGATAATGAAAAACTGTTTTTT.